The TCR beta chain described here comes from a study of regulatory T cells in long-lasting Graves disease. Sequencing libraries for TCR beta were prepared with iRepertoire HTBI primers and Arm-PCR of CDR3 regions. TCRdb re-called the multiplex PCR reads through MiXCR, storing one row per CDR3 protein. The sample includes 200,000 to 250,000 distinct CDR3 sequences, roughly a fifth of them seen just once. This clonotype has ten or more counts. Time point given: newly diagnosed GD, antithyroid drugs for less than 3 months. RNA extracted from PBMCs served as the sequencing template. Trimming pared 5 bases from V and 1 base from J, leaving 11 bases between. Germline values: CDR1 LGHNA, CDR2 YNFKEQ. This CDR3 is built from 14 residues. The sample was also reused in another study, on T cells in Graves' hyperthyroidism and ophthalmopathy.

This receptor was taken from a woman aged 25 to 39 with Graves disease. The chain combines TRBV4-2 with TRBJ2-5, with D tentatively TRBD1 (6 bases). Material: peripheral blood mononuclear cells (PBMCs), obtained at new diagnosis, from a patient treated with antithyroid drugs. This CDR3 is CASSESRGQETQYF. The CDR3 DNA sequence: TGTGCCAGCAGCGAAAGCAGGGGCCAAGAGACCCAGTACTTC.